The clone carrying this T cell receptor beta chain was observed a handful of times. The antigen is not known. Sequencing libraries for TCR beta were prepared with iRepertoire HTBI primers and Arm-PCR of CDR3 regions. Per the original data handling: Identification across samples found about 65 TRBV and roughly 13 TRBJ segments. One entry per CDR3 protein results from TCRdb running MiXCR on the multiplex PCR reads. These V and J calls rely on TCRdb rather than the paper's analysis. The table includes 450,000 or so distinct CDR3 sequences, about a fifth detected once. V lost 6 bases, J lost 1 base, and 15 bases lay in between. The CDR3 runs 15 residues. Germline values: CDR1 MNHNS, CDR2 SASEGT. The sample originates from a study of regulatory T cells in long-lasting Graves disease. Across the study: Persistent Graves' disease meant over 5 years of antithyroid drugs with positive TSH receptor antibodies.

Study results and limitations: Persistent disease exhibited a predilection for TRBV28, TRBJ1-2 and TRBJ2-5. Persistent-disease Graves' patients showed less TCR diversity than new cases.

Noted time point: persistent/refractory GD, antithyroid drugs over 5 years with positive TRAb. PBMCs provided the RNA from which the TCR library was made. The sequencing used peripheral blood mononuclear cells (PBMCs), collected when the disease was refractory, from a patient treated with antithyroid drugs. This receptor was identified in a female donor with Graves disease. This sequence joins TRBV6-1 and TRBJ1-2; a weak D match, TRBD1 (5 bases). CDR3 loop: CASRSQGRVNYGYTF. The CDR3 coding sequence is TGTGCCAGCAGATCTCAGGGTCGGGTTAACTATGGCTACACCTTC.